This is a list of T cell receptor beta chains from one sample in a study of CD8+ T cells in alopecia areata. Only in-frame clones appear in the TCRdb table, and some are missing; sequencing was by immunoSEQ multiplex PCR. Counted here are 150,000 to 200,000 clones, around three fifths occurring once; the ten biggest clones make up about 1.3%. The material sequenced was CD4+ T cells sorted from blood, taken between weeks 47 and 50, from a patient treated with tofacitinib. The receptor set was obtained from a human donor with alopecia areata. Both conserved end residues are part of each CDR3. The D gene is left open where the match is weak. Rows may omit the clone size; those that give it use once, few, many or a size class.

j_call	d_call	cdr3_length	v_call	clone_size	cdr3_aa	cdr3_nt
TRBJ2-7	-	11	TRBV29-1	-	CSVLQNYEQYF	TGCAGCGTTCTACAGAACTACGAGCAGTACTTC
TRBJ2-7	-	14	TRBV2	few	CASSETANSYEQYF	TGTGCCAGCAGTGAGACTGCTAACTCCTACGAGCAGTACTTC
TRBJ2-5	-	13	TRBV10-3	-	CATAGPSQETQYF	TGTGCCACCGCCGGACCGTCTCAAGAGACCCAGTACTTC
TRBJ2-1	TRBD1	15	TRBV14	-	CASSQWDRGRNEQFF	TGTGCCAGCAGCCAATGGGACAGGGGGCGCAATGAGCAGTTCTTC
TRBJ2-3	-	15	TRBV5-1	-	CASSPWGQGSGTQYF	TGCGCCAGCAGCCCTTGGGGGCAGGGCAGTGGAACGCAGTATTTT
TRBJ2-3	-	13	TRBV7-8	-	CASSPRGPDTQYF	TGTGCCAGCAGCCCCCGGGGACCAGATACGCAGTATTTT
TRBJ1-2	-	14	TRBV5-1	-	CASSLEDSSSGYTF	TGCGCCAGCAGCTTGGAGGACAGTTCTAGTGGCTACACCTTC
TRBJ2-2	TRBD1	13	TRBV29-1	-	CSVVPGGGGELFF	TGCAGCGTTGTCCCAGGGGGTGGCGGGGAGCTGTTTTTT
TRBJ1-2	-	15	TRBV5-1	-	CASSLGGEPLPGYTF	TGCGCCAGCAGCTTGGGCGGGGAGCCCCTCCCTGGCTACACCTTC
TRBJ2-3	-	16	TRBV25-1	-	CASSESSLGVTDTQYF	TGTGCCAGCAGTGAATCGTCCCTGGGGGTCACAGATACGCAGTATTTT
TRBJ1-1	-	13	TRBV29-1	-	CSVDWVGNTEAFF	TGCAGCGTTGACTGGGTCGGCAACACTGAAGCTTTCTTT
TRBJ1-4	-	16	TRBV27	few	CASRPQGPVLNEKLFF	TGTGCCAGCAGACCACAGGGACCAGTACTTAATGAAAAACTGTTTTTT
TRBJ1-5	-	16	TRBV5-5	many	CASSLGSGASNQPQHF	TGTGCCAGCAGTCTAGGATCGGGTGCCAGCAATCAGCCCCAGCATTTT
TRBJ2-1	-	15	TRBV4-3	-	CASSQEFGTYNEQFF	TGCGCCAGCAGCCAAGAGTTTGGAACCTACAATGAGCAGTTCTTC